This entry features one T cell receptor (beta chain) sequence. This clonotype was seen only a few times. It lacks a known antigen. Nothing much larger sits one base from this clone, and base qualities are not available. The sample is drawn from a study of CD8 T cells in ankylosing spondylitis listed by TCRdb under 2017. Regarding the research as a whole: The study profiled T cell receptor beta repertoires in healthy donors and ankylosing spondylitis patients to find disease-linked TCR variants. In total, the full study cohort was made up of about 99 healthy donors and about two dozen ankylosing spondylitis patients. Peripheral blood was sampled, and synovial fluid was additionally collected from ankylosing spondylitis patients.

Beyond this particular receptor, the publication reports: The disease-linked clones were reported as significantly enriched in matched synovial fluid samples from ankylosing spondylitis patients. A TCR beta motif of 7 or 8 highly homologous amino acid variants appeared characteristic of blood from ankylosing spondylitis patients. A CD8+ phenotype was shown by the disease-linked clones, which were found at relatively low frequencies in peripheral blood. Some TCR beta motif variants had previously been reported in synovial fluid and blood of reactive arthritis patients, which suggested common disease-initiation mechanisms.

Sequenced on an Illumina HiSeq 2500. TCR beta libraries were prepared by quantitative 5'-RACE with molecular barcodes. As for how the authors treated the data: To identify disease-linked TCR variants, a new computational method was used, one built on a probabilistic model of VDJ rearrangement. TCRdb handled the public reads itself, with Q25 trimming in fastp and clone calling in MiXCR, and kept productive beta chains. Merged by CDR3 protein, the rows form single entries marked with the most common genes and DNA. In this record, the V and J calls reflect TCRdb's handling and not the investigators' own analysis. This sample has about 360,000 distinct CDR3 sequences in its table, and around 20% of those were observed once. Less than 15% of the sample rests with the top ten. V has 6 bases trimmed and J has 6 bases trimmed; junction bases matching no gene number 11. The CDR3 numbers 16 residues from cysteine through phenylalanine. The read is trimmed to its CDR3 DNA, 48 bases read in frame from base 1.

The chain is made from TRBV12-3 or TRBV12-4 and TRBJ2-1, with 10 central nucleotides matching TRBD2. The sequence came from a male donor with ankylosing spondylitis or in good health (not recorded which). Material for sequencing was blood, either unsorted or a sorted T cell fraction (not recorded which). The bases are TGTGCCAGCAGATGGGGGGGGACTAGCGAACCCAATGAGCAGTTCTTC. This sequence encodes CASRWGGTSEPNEQFF.